The clone carrying this TCR beta chain was found a few times. Its antigen is unidentified. The data are from a study of blood T cells in healthy people across ages. Findings and caveats of the study: Correlation between TCR beta diversity and naive T cell percentage was strong. A greater number of naive CD4+ cells and higher diversity distinguished long-lived donors from aged donors.

A sample-barcoded 5' primer and a J-beta primer mix were used in a second PCR of roughly 6 to 12 cycles. Each cDNA molecule was tagged by a template-switch adaptor that had 12 random nucleotides. TCRdb reprocessed the 5' RACE reads via MiXCR and lists one record per CDR3 protein. This sample yields 1.2 million to 1.5 million distinct CDR3 sequences, of which 55% to 75% are seen a single time; over 5% belongs to the top ten. The clonotype comes from a man between 18 and 29 years old in good health. Source material: blood.

This chain's CDR3 is CASSPQPASGRAGEQYF. DNA of the CDR3: TGTGCCAGCTCACCGCAGCCTGCGAGCGGGAGGGCGGGTGAGCAGTACTTC. The genes are TRBV18 and TRBJ2-7; TRBD2 agrees at 10 bases. CDR1 KGHSH and CDR2 LQKENI come from the germline V gene. The junction had 15 bases not matched to a gene; V was cut back by 3 bases and J by 7 bases. The CDR3 length is 17 residues. Combining the CDR3 with reference TRBV18 and TRBJ2-7 gives the whole variable domain NAGVMQNPRHLVRRRGQEARLRCSPMKGHSHVYWYRQLPEEGLKFMVYLQKENIIDESGMPKERFSAEFPKEGPSILRIQQVVRGDSAAYFCASSPQPASGRAGEQYFGPGTRLTVT.